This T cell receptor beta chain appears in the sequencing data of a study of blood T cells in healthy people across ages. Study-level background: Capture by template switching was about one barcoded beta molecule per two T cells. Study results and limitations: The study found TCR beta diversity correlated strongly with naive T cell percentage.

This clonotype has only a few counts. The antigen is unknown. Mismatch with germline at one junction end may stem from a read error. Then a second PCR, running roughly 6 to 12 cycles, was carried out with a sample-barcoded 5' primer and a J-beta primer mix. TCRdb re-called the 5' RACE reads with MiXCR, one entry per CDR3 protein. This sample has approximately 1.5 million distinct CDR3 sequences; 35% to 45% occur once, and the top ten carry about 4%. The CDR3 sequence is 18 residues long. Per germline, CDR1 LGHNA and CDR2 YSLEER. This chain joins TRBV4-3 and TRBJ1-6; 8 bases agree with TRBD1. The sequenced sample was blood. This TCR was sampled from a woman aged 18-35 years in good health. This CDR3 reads CASSNRDRSTWANSPLHF. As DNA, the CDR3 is TGCGCCAGCAGCAACCGGGACAGGTCCACCTGGGCTAATTCGCCCCTCCACTTT.